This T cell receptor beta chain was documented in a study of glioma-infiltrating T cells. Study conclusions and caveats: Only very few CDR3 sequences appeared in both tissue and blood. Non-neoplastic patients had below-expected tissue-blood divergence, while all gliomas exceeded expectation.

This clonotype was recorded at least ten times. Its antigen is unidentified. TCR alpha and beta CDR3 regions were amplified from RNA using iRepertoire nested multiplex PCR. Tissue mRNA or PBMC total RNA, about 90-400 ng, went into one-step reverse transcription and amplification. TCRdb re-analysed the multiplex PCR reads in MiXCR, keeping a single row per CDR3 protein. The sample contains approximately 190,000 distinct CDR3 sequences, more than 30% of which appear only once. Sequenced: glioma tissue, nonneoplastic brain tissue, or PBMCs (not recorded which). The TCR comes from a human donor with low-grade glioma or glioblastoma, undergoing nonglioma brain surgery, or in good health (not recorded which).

CDR3 region: CSARVQGKVNEQFF. The DNA of the CDR3 is TGCAGTGCTAGAGTGCAGGGGAAAGTAAATGAGCAGTTCTTC. The chain carries TRBV20-1 and TRBJ2-1; perhaps TRBD1 as D (6 bases). Germline CDR1 is DFQATT and CDR2 is SNEGSKA (reference sequence). This CDR3 contains 14 residues. Trimming stripped 1 base from V and 7 bases from J, with 14 bases between.